What follows is one T cell receptor (beta chain) and its context. As yet, its antigen is unknown. The junction had 2 bases not matched to a gene; V was cut back by 3 bases and J by 1 base. The CDR3 has 14 residues. Germline CDR1 is KGHSH and CDR2 is LQKENI. The sample is drawn from a study of cytomegalovirus exposure and HLA in healthy donors. Broader study findings: CMV serostatus alone was available as immune exposure information. The classifier, whose performance was assessed in both the original and validation cohorts, reportedly diagnosed cytomegalovirus status with high specificity and sensitivity. Indistinguishable V segments such as TRBV6-2 and TRBV6-3 were excluded.

PCR involved 60 Vbeta and 13 Jbeta primers. In the original processing: A later analysis counted approximately 88 million unique TCR beta chains, about 11 million shared. Here immunoSEQ multiplex PCR was the method, and the copy in TCRdb shows in-frame clones only, minus some. The DNA gave D and trimming, while V, J and clone size come from that table. This table has 150,000 or so clones, 79% appearing once. This TCR was recovered from a young man in good health and CMV-seropositive. Source material: PBMCs. The rearrangement links TRBV18 to TRBJ1-2; 7 nucleotides align to TRBD1. The CDR3 coding sequence is TGTGCCAGCTCACCGGGACAGATTAACTATGGCTACACCTTC. Protein product: CASSPGQINYGYTF.